Included here is one TCR beta chain sequence, with context. This record belongs to a study of sequential checkpoint blockade in melanoma. Turning to the study itself: After both sequences, patients received maintenance nivolumab.

TCRdb's table, derived via immunoSEQ multiplex PCR, lists solely in-frame clones and lacks some. The sample holds some 35,000 clones, more than 70% seen once. The treatment: randomized to nivolumab then ipilimumab (arm A) or the reverse (arm B). None of the patients previously received DNA-damaging chemotherapy. From thawed PBMCs, live CD3+CD8+ cells negative for CD19 and CD56 were sorted. Germline V gives CDR1 MNHNS, CDR2 SASEGT. This CDR3 has 13 residues. V lost 6 bases and J 1 base, leaving 9 bases between the germline ends. Sequenced here: CD8+ T cells sorted from blood (inferred from file names), sampled from a patient given nivolumab and ipilimumab in sequence. This receptor was taken from a human donor with melanoma. The chain uses TRBV6-1 and TRBJ2-5; TRBD1 might be the D (6 bases). The CDR3 reads CASRRTVQETQYF. The CDR3 nucleotides are TGTGCCAGCAGGCGGACAGTCCAAGAGACCCAGTACTTC.